This T cell receptor (beta chain) was profiled in a study of beta chain features in type 1 diabetes. Study-level findings and limits: All four CD4+ subsets from Type 1 diabetes patients carried moderately but significantly shorter TCRB CDR3s.

On this clone: Its antigen is not identified.

Every bit of the isolated RNA underwent reverse transcription, so sequencing read expressed TCRB transcripts. Generated by immunoSEQ multiplex PCR, the TCRdb table keeps only in-frame clones and is missing some. The table lists 500,000 to 800,000 clones, roughly 12% of them singletons. CDR1 and CDR2 from the germline V gene are MNHEY and SVGAGI. The germline V and J ends were trimmed by 6 bases and 0 bases, with 10 bases remaining between them. This CDR3 contains 14 residues. The chain recombines TRBV6-5 with TRBJ2-3; D ambiguous. Sequencing input: naive CD4+ T cells from blood. The origin of this receptor is a man aged 25-45 years with type 1 diabetes. As DNA, the CDR3 is TGTGCCAGCAGCCGGGTCCCTAGCACAGATACGCAGTATTTT. Translating gives CASSRVPSTDTQYF.